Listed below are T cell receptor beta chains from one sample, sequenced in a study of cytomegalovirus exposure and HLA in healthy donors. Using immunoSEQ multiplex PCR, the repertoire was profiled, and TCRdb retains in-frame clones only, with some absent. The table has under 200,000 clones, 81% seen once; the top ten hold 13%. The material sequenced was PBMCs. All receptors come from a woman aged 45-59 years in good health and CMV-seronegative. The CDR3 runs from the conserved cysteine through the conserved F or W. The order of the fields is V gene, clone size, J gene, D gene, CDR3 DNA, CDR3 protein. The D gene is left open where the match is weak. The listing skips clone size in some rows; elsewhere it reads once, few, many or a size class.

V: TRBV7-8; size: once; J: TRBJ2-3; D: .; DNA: TGTGCCAGCAGCCCCCGGGGTACAGGGCGGACAGATACGCAGTATTTT; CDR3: CASSPRGTGRTDTQYF
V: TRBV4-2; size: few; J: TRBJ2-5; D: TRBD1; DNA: TGTGCCAGCAGCCAAGAACAGGGGGCGCCCGAGACCCAGTACTTC; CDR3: CASSQEQGAPETQYF
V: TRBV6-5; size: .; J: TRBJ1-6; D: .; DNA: TGTGCCAGCAGCGGCGGGGGGGGTTCACCCCTCCACTTT; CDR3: CASSGGGGSPLHF
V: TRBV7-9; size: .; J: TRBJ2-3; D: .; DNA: TGTGCCAGCAGCTTGTCCGGGGGCACAGATACGCAGTATTTT; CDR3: CASSLSGGTDTQYF
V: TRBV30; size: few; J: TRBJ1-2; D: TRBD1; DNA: TGTGCCTGGGGGGACAGGGAGTTTGGCTACACCTTC; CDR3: CAWGDREFGYTF
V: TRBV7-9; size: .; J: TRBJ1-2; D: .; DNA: TGTGCCAGCAGCTTGTCCGCCAGGGAAGGGCCCCACCGCTATGGCTACACCTTC; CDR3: CASSLSAREGPHRYGYTF
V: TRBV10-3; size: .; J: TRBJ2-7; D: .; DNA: TGTGCCATCAGACAGGGTTACGAGCAGTACTTC; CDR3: CAIRQGYEQYF
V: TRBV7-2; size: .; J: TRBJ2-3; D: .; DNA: TGTGCCAGCAGCCCGGGTCCCGCGGGGGCTAGCACAGATACGCAGTATTTT; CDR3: CASSPGPAGASTDTQYF
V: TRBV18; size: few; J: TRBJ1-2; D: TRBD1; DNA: TGTGCCAGCTCAATCGGACAGGGAGAAGGCTACACCTTC; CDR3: CASSIGQGEGYTF
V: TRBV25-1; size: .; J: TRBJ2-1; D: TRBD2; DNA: TGTGCCAGCAGCATCCTAGCGGGGACCTACAATGAGCAGTTCTTC; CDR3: CASSILAGTYNEQFF
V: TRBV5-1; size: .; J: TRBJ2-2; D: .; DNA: TGCGCCAGCAGCTTGGGAGGTGACACCGGGGAGCTGTTTTTT; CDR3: CASSLGGDTGELFF
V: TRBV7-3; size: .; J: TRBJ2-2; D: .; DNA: TGTGCCAGCAGCTTAGAGTACTCCACCGGGGAGCTGTTTTTT; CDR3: CASSLEYSTGELFF
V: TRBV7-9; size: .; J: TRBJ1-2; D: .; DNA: TGTGCCAGCAGCACCAGGACTTCTAACTATGGCTACACCTTC; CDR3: CASSTRTSNYGYTF
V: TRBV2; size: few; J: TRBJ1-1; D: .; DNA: TGTGCCAGCAGTGGGCCTAGAGGGACTGAAGCTTTCTTT; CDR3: CASSGPRGTEAFF
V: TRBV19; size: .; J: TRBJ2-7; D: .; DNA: TGTGCCAGTAGTCGACTAGGGACGGCGTCCTACGAGCAGTACTTC; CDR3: CASSRLGTASYEQYF
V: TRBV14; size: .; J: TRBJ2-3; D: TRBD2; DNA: TGTGCCAGCAGCCAAGGAGCGGGAGTCGATACGCAGTATTTT; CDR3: CASSQGAGVDTQYF
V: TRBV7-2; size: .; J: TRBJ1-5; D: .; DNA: TGTGCCAGCAGCTTACGGAGTTTCAATCAGCCCCAGCATTTT; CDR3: CASSLRSFNQPQHF
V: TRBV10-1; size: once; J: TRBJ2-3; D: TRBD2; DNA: TGCGCCAGCAGTGGGGGACTAGCGGGAGGGATCACAGATACGCAGTATTTT; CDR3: CASSGGLAGGITDTQYF
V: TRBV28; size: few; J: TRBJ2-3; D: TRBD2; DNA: TGTGCCAGCAGTCCGTCTGTAGCGGGAGGCACAGATACGCAGTATTTT; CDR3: CASSPSVAGGTDTQYF
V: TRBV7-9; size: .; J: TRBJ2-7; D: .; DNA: TGTTCCAGCAGCTCACAGGGTTACGAGCAGTACTTC; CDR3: CSSSSQGYEQYF
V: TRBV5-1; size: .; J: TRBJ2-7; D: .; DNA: TGCGCCAGCAGCTTTTCGGGCAGGGCGCGCGACGAGCAGTACTTC; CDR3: CASSFSGRARDEQYF
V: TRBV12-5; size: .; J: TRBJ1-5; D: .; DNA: TGTGCTAGTGGTTTAGCCGGGACAACAACTCTTAGTCAGCCCCAGCATTTT; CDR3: CASGLAGTTTLSQPQHF